This T cell receptor (beta chain) comes out of a study of CD8+ T cells in alopecia areata. Study-wide results and caveats: Tofacitinib significantly lowered scalp clonality and expanded CD8+ clones among the top 100. Many expanded lesional clones persisted in scalp and blood during tofacitinib treatment.

In this sample, this clone turned up once. Its specificity is not known. Reverse transcription of extracted RNA yielded cDNA, which provided the sequencing template. Profiling relied on immunoSEQ multiplex PCR, and the TCRdb table lists in-frame clones only, not all of them. The table shows about 300,000 clones, with roughly 64% occurring only once. The CDR3 has 16 amino acids. The germline V gene encodes CDR1 SGHNT and CDR2 YYREEE (reference sequence). Trimming took 3 bases from V and 7 from J; bases not matched to a gene: 13. Specified treatment: oral pan-JAK inhibitor, 5-10 mg twice daily. This rearrangement joins TRBV5-4 to TRBJ1-1; TRBD1 matches 9 bases. Sample: CD4+ T cells sorted from blood, taken at week 24, from a patient treated with tofacitinib. The receptor's source is a human donor with alopecia areata. CDR3 sequence reads: CASSWDRATSRSEAFF. Here the CDR3 DNA reads TGTGCCAGCAGCTGGGACAGGGCTACCTCTAGAAGTGAAGCTTTCTTT. Full variable domain (outside the CDR3, taken from reference TRBV5-4 and TRBJ1-1): ETGVTQSPTHLIKTRGQQVTLRCSSQSGHNTVSWYQQALGQGPQFIFQYYREEENGRGNFPPRFSGLQFPNYSSELNVNALELDDSALYLCASSWDRATSRSEAFFGQGTRLTVV.